These 14 T cell receptor beta chains share one sample of origin, sequenced in a study of neoadjuvant anti-PD-1 for oral cavity cancer. Some clones are missing from TCRdb's copy, which holds only in-frame ones; the method was immunoSEQ multiplex PCR. The table lists 60,000 to 75,000 clones, 83% of them singletons, with around 3.7% in the top ten. The specimen was PBMCs, collected before nivolumab (anti-PD-1) treatment. The receptor source for this set is a person aged 35 to 85 with oral cavity squamous cell carcinoma.

Only a few counts were recorded for this clone. J is TRBJ1-5 and V is TRBV7-2; no firm D call. Trimming stripped 1 base from V and 6 bases from J, with 7 bases between. The CDR3 has 13 residues. Germline CDR1 SGHTA, CDR2 FQGNSA. CDR3 coding DNA: TGTGCCAGCAGCTTAGGTATGCGTCAGCCCCAGCATTTT. Protein: CASSLGMRQPQHF.

In its sample, this clone was seen once. This chain joins TRBV5-1 and TRBJ2-1; D perhaps matches TRBD1 (6 bases). The CDR3 has 12 residues. V dropped 2 bases and J dropped 10 bases, with 10 bases sitting between them. Germline CDR1 and CDR2: SGHRS and YFSETQ. CDR3 bases: TGCGCCAGCAGCTTACAGGGTTACGAGCAGTTCTTC. Translated: CASSLQGYEQFF.

This clone was seen only a few times. The chain combines TRBV2 with TRBJ1-6; D possibly corresponds to TRBD1 (5 bases). Trimming took off 2 bases at V and 9 bases at J, with 11 bases between the two ends. CDR3 size: 14 residues. The germline V gene encodes CDR1 SNHLY and CDR2 FYNNEI. For the CDR3, the DNA is TGTGCCAGCAGTGAAAGGGGATCCGGTTCACCCCTCCACTTT. It specifies CASSERGSGSPLHF. Drawing the rest from reference TRBV2 and TRBJ1-6, the complete variable domain is EPEVTQTPSHQVTQMGQEVILRCVPISNHLYFYWYRQILGQKVEFLVSFYNNEISEKSEIFDDQFSVERPDGSNFTLKIRSTKLEDSAMYFCASSERGSGSPLHFGNGTRLTVT.

V gene TRBV7-9 combines with J gene TRBJ1-4, with 8 bases matching TRBD1. V shed 0 bases, J shed 6 bases, and the junction held 0 bases outside the gene matches. The CDR3 has 14 amino acids. Germline V lookup: CDR1 SEHNR, CDR2 FQNEAQ (reference sequence). The CDR3 region has the DNA TGTGCCAGCAGCTTAGCGACAGGGGATGAAAAACTGTTTTTT. Protein sequence: CASSLATGDEKLFF. The complete variable domain, with remaining parts taken from reference TRBV7-9 and TRBJ1-4, reads DTGVSQNPRHKITKRGQNVTFRCDPISEHNRLYWYRQTLGQGPEFLTYFQNEAQLEKSRLLSDRFSAERPKGSFSTLEIQRTEQGDSAMYLCASSLATGDEKLFFGSGTQLSVL.

This chain uses TRBV18 with TRBJ1-1, with 7 bases identical to TRBD1. Germline CDR1 reads KGHSH; CDR2 reads LQKENI. V gave up 6 bases and J gave up 0 bases; unmatched junction bases: 1. The CDR3 has 13 residues. The CDR3 spells CASSTGMNTEAFF. CDR3 in DNA: TGTGCCAGCTCGACAGGGATGAACACTGAAGCTTTCTTT.

The chain links TRBV4-1 to TRBJ1-2, with a weak D call TRBD1 (6 bases). V was clipped by 0 bases and J by 0 bases, with 14 bases between them. Germline assignment: CDR1 MGHRA and CDR2 YSYEKL. The length of the CDR3 is 17 residues. This CDR3 reads CASSQDEGVSSNYGYTF. The CDR3 DNA is TGCGCCAGCAGCCAAGATGAGGGGGTATCCTCTAACTATGGCTACACCTTC.

The V call is TRBV10-3, the J call TRBJ2-7; D assignment may be TRBD1 or TRBD2 (5 bases each). Germline CDR1 is ENHRY and CDR2 is SYGVKD. Trimming took off 0 bases at V and 6 bases at J, with 18 bases between the two ends. This CDR3 has 16 residues. The CDR3 here is CAISESRGSGLREQYF. As DNA, the CDR3 is TGTGCCATCAGTGAGTCGAGGGGATCCGGCCTACGCGAGCAGTACTTC.

J is TRBJ1-6 and V is TRBV30, with D possibly TRBD1 on 5 matching bases. Germline V gene sequence: CDR1 GTSNPN, CDR2 SVGIG (reference sequence). Trimming left V 4 bases short and J 7 bases short, with 11 bases between. The CDR3 is 13 residues long. CDR3 nucleotides: TGTGCCTGGACACGAGACAGCAATTCACCCCTCCACTTT. Protein: CAWTRDSNSPLHF.

V and J are TRBV19 and TRBJ1-2; 7 nucleotides match TRBD1. This CDR3 comprises 15 residues. V lost 5 bases, J lost 8 bases, and 14 bases stayed unmatched. CDR1 and CDR2 (germline): LNHDA, SQIVND (reference sequence). CDR3 in DNA: TGTGCCAGTAGTTTCGCCGGGGACAGCGTTTGGGGCTACACCTTC. It specifies CASSFAGDSVWGYTF.

The chain is built from TRBV11-2 and TRBJ2-7; the match to TRBD2 covers 12 bases. V trimming: 5 bases; J trimming: 2 bases; junction bases outside the gene matches: 4. From germline, CDR1 is SGHAT and CDR2 FQNNGV. CDR3 size: 15 residues. The CDR3 DNA is TGTGCCAGCAGCCAAGGACTAGCGGGAACCTACGAGCAGTACTTC. It translates to CASSQGLAGTYEQYF.

The chain employs TRBV30 and TRBJ1-5; D is possibly TRBD1 (5 bases). With 1 base removed from V and 0 bases from J, the gap between germline ends came to 16 bases. CDR1 and CDR2 from the germline V gene are GTSNPN and SVGIG (reference sequence). The CDR3 covers 17 residues. The CDR3 region is CAWSAGGLGVSNQPQHF. The CDR3 DNA sequence: TGTGCCTGGAGTGCGGGGGGATTAGGGGTTAGCAATCAGCCCCAGCATTTT.

This chain uses TRBV7-6 with TRBJ2-7; 9 positions agree with TRBD1. CDR1 is SGHVS, CDR2 FNYEAQ, per germline. This CDR3 is built from 15 residues. V trimming: 0 bases; J trimming: 4 bases; junction bases outside the gene matches: 4. The CDR3 coding sequence is TGTGCCAGCAGCTTAGCGGGGACAGGGAATTACGAGCAGTACTTC. It is translated as CASSLAGTGNYEQYF.

The count of this clone is one. The V and J genes are TRBV6-5 and TRBJ2-4, with 8 nucleotides matching TRBD2. There are 15 residues in the CDR3. Trimming at V came to 7 bases and at J to 7 bases, leaving 12 bases not matched to a gene. Germline lookup yields CDR1 MNHEY and CDR2 SVGAGI. The CDR3 is CASKKEGGGRNIQYF. CDR3 DNA sequence: TGTGCCAGCAAAAAGGAGGGCGGGGGGCGGAACATTCAGTACTTC.

The gene calls are TRBV4-1 and TRBJ2-3; 13 bases are shared with TRBD2. J lost 6 bases, V lost 2 bases, and 5 bases had no gene match. Germline-derived CDR1 and CDR2 are MGHRA and YSYEKL. CDR3 size: 16 residues. DNA for the CDR3: TGCGCCAGCAGCCAACTAACACTAGCGGGGGGGGATACGCAGTATTTT. Its translation is CASSQLTLAGGDTQYF.